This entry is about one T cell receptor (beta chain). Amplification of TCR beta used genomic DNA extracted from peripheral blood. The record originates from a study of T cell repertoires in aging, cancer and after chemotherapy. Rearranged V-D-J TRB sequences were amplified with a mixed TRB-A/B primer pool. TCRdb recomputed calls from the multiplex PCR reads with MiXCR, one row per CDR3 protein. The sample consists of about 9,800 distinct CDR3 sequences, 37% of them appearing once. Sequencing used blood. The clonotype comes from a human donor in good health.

CDR3 in amino acids: CASTLQGGVEKLFF. For the CDR3, the DNA is TGTGCCAGTACCCTGCAGGGGGGGGTTGAAAAACTGTTTTTT. The J gene is TRBJ1-4, the V gene TRBV19, with 7 bases aligning to TRBD1. Germline V CDR1 and CDR2: LNHDA, SQIVND (reference sequence). This CDR3 contains 14 residues. J was trimmed by 7 bases and V by 7 bases; bases with no gene match: 9. Combining the CDR3 with reference TRBV19 and TRBJ1-4 gives the whole variable domain DGGITQSPKYLFRKEGQNVTLSCEQNLNHDAMYWYRQDPGQGLRLIYYSQIVNDFQKGDIAEGYSVSREKKESFPLTVTSAQKNPTAFYLCASTLQGGVEKLFFGSGTQLSVL.